The clone carrying this T cell receptor beta chain appeared a few times. Both iRepertoire HTBI primers and Arm-PCR of CDR3 regions were used to build the TCR beta libraries. TCRdb used MiXCR to reprocess the multiplex PCR reads, holding one entry per CDR3 protein. This repertoire shows approximately 400,000 distinct CDR3 sequences, 23% found once; its top ten account for around 24%. The data were taken from a study of regulatory T cells in long-lasting Graves disease. Study-level background: Graves' disease counted as persistent after over 5 years of antithyroid drugs with positive TSH receptor antibodies.

Time point here: persistent/refractory GD, antithyroid drugs over 5 years with positive TRAb. PBMCs provided the RNA from which the TCR library was made. The CDR3 runs 13 residues. Losses at the gene ends were 6 bases for V and 1 base for J; bases not matched to a gene: 4. Germline values: CDR1 SQVTM, CDR2 ANQGSEA. The sample was peripheral blood mononuclear cells (PBMCs), taken when the disease was refractory, from a patient treated with antithyroid drugs. This chain joins TRBV29-1 and TRBJ1-1; 8 bases are a match to TRBD1. This clonotype was obtained from a female donor with Graves disease. The CDR3: CSVKDRGNTEAFF. The CDR3 nucleotides are TGCAGCGTAAAAGACAGGGGGAACACTGAAGCTTTCTTT. Combining the CDR3 with reference TRBV29-1 and TRBJ1-1 gives the whole variable domain SAVISQKPSRDICQRGTSLTIQCQVDSQVTMMFWYRQQPGQSLTLIATANQGSEATYESGFVIDKFPISRPNLTFSTLTVSNMSPEDSSIYLCSVKDRGNTEAFFGQGTRLTVV.